The 25 T cell receptor beta chains below all came from one sample that was sequenced in a study of regulatory T cells in long-lasting Graves disease. Time point given: newly diagnosed GD, antithyroid drugs for less than 3 months. Generation of the TCR library employed RNA extracted from PBMCs. HTBI primers from iRepertoire and Arm-PCR of CDR3 regions yielded the TCR beta libraries. Using its own MiXCR run on the multiplex PCR reads, TCRdb lists one record per CDR3 protein. The table records fewer than 450,000 distinct CDR3 sequences, 15% of them present only once. These data are also associated with another study on T cells in Graves' hyperthyroidism and ophthalmopathy.

Sequencing used peripheral blood mononuclear cells (PBMCs), obtained at new diagnosis, from a patient treated with antithyroid drugs. Receptor source: a woman aged 35 to 49 with Graves disease.

V and J are TRBV6-4 and TRBJ1-1; D perhaps matches TRBD1 (5 bases). The CDR3 sequence is 14 residues long. The germline CDR1 and CDR2 sequences are MRHNA and SNTAGT. Trimming took off 5 bases at V and 6 bases at J, with 16 bases between the two ends. CDR3 bases: TGTGCCAGCAGTCCCCAGGGTTCTCTCGCTGAAGCTTTCTTT. Protein: CASSPQGSLAEAFF.

The table lists this clonotype with a few counts. This chain uses TRBV15 with TRBJ2-7, with D tentatively TRBD2 (6 bases). CDR3 length equals 13 residues. CDR1 is LNHNV, CDR2 YYDKDF, per germline (reference sequence). Trimming shortened V by 3 bases and J by 4 bases, and 10 bases separated the two germline ends. The DNA of the CDR3 is TGTGCCACCAGCAGCCCGGGACTTTACGAGCAGTACTTC. Translated, it gives CATSSPGLYEQYF.

This clonotype appeared a few times. The chain uses TRBV15 and TRBJ2-5; D not certain. From germline, CDR1 is LNHNV and CDR2 YYDKDF (reference sequence). The CDR3 covers 12 residues. V lost 6 bases to trimming and J lost 2 bases, with 7 bases between them. The CDR3 sequence: CATSHPQETQYF. CDR3 nucleotides: TGTGCCACCAGTCACCCGCAAGAGACCCAGTACTTC.

This clonotype came up a few times. The chain recombines TRBV7-8 with TRBJ1-5; D is unresolved. Trimming shortened V by 0 bases and J by 9 bases, and 12 bases separated the two germline ends. This CDR3 has 14 residues. The germline gives CDR1 SGHVS, CDR2 FQNEAQ. CDR3 region: CASSLAGLTGPQHF. In nucleotides, the CDR3 is TGTGCCAGCAGCTTAGCGGGCCTGACGGGGCCCCAGCATTTT.

This clonotype was observed at least ten times. V gene TRBV2 combines with J gene TRBJ2-7, with TRBD2 identical over 16 bases. The CDR3 contains 15 residues. Trimming cost V 10 bases and J 4 bases; bases outside gene matches: 7. Looked up from germline, CDR1 is SNHLY and CDR2 is FYNNEI. In nucleotides, the CDR3 is TGTGCCAAAGGGACTAGCGGGAGGGCCCGTTACGAGCAGTACTTC. This translates into CAKGTSGRARYEQYF.

This clonotype was found many times. The rearrangement links TRBV9 to TRBJ2-1; no reliable D call. The germline V and J ends were trimmed by 0 bases and 0 bases, with 10 bases remaining between them. This CDR3 comprises 16 residues. Looked up from germline, CDR1 is SGDLS and CDR2 is YYNGEE. The CDR3 DNA reads TGTGCCAGCAGCGTAGGGGGTGGGAACTCCTACAATGAGCAGTTCTTC. Translating gives CASSVGGGNSYNEQFF.

This clonotype was seen many times. The chain links TRBV3-1 to TRBJ1-1, with a possible D match to TRBD1 (6 bases). This CDR3 region has 13 residues. From germline, CDR1 is LGHDT and CDR2 YNNKEL (reference sequence). Trimming stripped 1 base from V and 11 bases from J, with 14 bases between. The CDR3 sequence: CASSQGTGQGAFF. The CDR3 DNA is TGTGCCAGCAGCCAAGGAACAGGGCAGGGGGCTTTCTTT.

This clonotype was found many times. The rearrangement uses TRBV10-3 and TRBJ2-7; D is unresolved. The CDR3 has 13 amino acids. Germline CDR1 is ENHRY and CDR2 is SYGVKD. Trimming removed 3 bases from V and 6 bases from J, with 12 bases in between. CDR3 nucleotide sequence: TGTGCCATCAGTGATCGGACCTGGATCGAGCAGTACTTC. It is translated as CAISDRTWIEQYF.

V gene TRBV20-1 combines with J gene TRBJ2-4; possible D gene TRBD2, 6 bases. In germline, CDR1 is DFQATT, CDR2 SNEGSKA (reference sequence). The CDR3 contains 13 residues. The germline V and J ends were trimmed by 5 bases and 4 bases, with 12 bases remaining between them. The CDR3 here is CSADGSKKNIQYF. The CDR3 DNA reads TGCAGTGCTGACGGGAGCAAGAAAAACATTCAGTACTTC.

This clonotype was counted many times. V and J are TRBV19 and TRBJ2-1, with 7 bases identical to TRBD2. CDR3 length equals 16 residues. V was clipped by 4 bases and J by 5 bases; unmatched bases: 11. Germline V CDR1 and CDR2: LNHDA, SQIVND (reference sequence). CDR3 DNA sequence: TGTGCCAGTAGTAAACGCCCCGGGGGAGGGGACAATGAGCAGTTCTTC. It specifies CASSKRPGGGDNEQFF.

This clonotype was observed at least ten times. V is TRBV30 and J is TRBJ1-1; no reliable D call. The germline V and J ends were trimmed by 5 bases and 2 bases, with 9 bases remaining between them. Germline loops: CDR1 GTSNPN, CDR2 SVGIG (reference sequence). The CDR3 is made up of 12 amino acids. Here the CDR3 DNA reads TGTGCCTGGGGGTTATTTAACACTGAAGCTTTCTTT. This codes for CAWGLFNTEAFF.

This clonotype was observed many times. The chain has TRBV24-1 and TRBJ2-2; the match to TRBD1 covers 7 bases. V shed 4 bases and J 5 bases; nucleotides not matched to a gene: 9. CDR3 length: 16 residues. Germline V gene data show CDR1 as KGHDR and CDR2 as SFDVKD. The CDR3 DNA reads as TGTGCCACCAGTGACTCACGACAGGGCCTAACCGGGGAGCTGTTTTTT. Translation gives CATSDSRQGLTGELFF.

In this sample, this clonotype turned up a few times. The chain carries TRBV7-9 and TRBJ2-1; 11 bases are a match to TRBD2. With V trimmed by 4 bases and J by 3 bases, 5 bases remained unmatched. Germline V CDR1 and CDR2: SEHNR, FQNEAQ (reference sequence). The CDR3 is 16 residues long. The CDR3 loop is CASSSGLAELYNEQFF. The CDR3 DNA is TGTGCCAGCAGCTCGGGACTAGCGGAACTCTACAATGAGCAGTTCTTC.

In the case of this clonotype: Its ends do not fully match the called genes, so a read error is possible. The chain joins TRBV20-1 to TRBJ2-1, with 14 bases identical to TRBD2. CDR3 size: 17 residues. In germline, CDR1 is DFQATT, CDR2 SNEGSKA (reference sequence). CDR3 nucleotides: TGCAGTGCTCCCGGGACTAGCGGGAGTAGATCCTACAAAGAGCAGTTCTTC. Translation: CSAPGTSGSRSYKEQFF.

The chain carries TRBV6-1 and TRBJ2-3; tentatively, D is TRBD2 (5 bases). V lost 3 bases and J 5 bases, leaving 18 bases between the germline ends. Germline CDR1 and CDR2: MNHNS and SASEGT. This CDR3 is 16 amino acids long. CDR3 bases: TGTGCCAGCAGTGAGTCAGGAGCGGTAATTCTAGATACGCAGTATTTT. It yields the protein CASSESGAVILDTQYF.

The V gene is TRBV15, the J gene TRBJ2-7; 8 bases line up with TRBD1. CDR3 length: 13 residues. V was pared by 6 bases and J by 3 bases, with 4 bases of the junction left unmatched. Germline V lookup: CDR1 LNHNV, CDR2 YYDKDF (reference sequence). The CDR3 DNA follows: TGTGCCACCAGAGACAGGGGATTCTACGAGCAGTACTTC. It specifies CATRDRGFYEQYF.

This clonotype was picked up a small number of times. The chain is built from TRBV6-1 and TRBJ1-2; D gene unclear. The V gene lost 5 bases and the J gene lost 0 bases, with 7 bases spanning the gap. In germline, CDR1 is MNHNS, CDR2 SASEGT. The CDR3 consists of 13 residues. The CDR3 is CASSRSANYGYTF. DNA of the CDR3: TGTGCCAGCAGTCGCAGCGCTAACTATGGCTACACCTTC.

This clonotype came up a few times. The genes are TRBV6-2 or TRBV6-3 and TRBJ2-2, with 9 positions matching TRBD2. Germline-derived CDR1 and CDR2 are MNHEY and SVGEGT. The CDR3 loop spans 16 amino acids. V shed 5 bases and J 6 bases; nucleotides not matched to a gene: 10. CDR3 sequence reads: CASSGIAGAASGELFF. CDR3 bases: TGTGCCAGCAGTGGAATAGCGGGAGCGGCCTCCGGGGAGCTGTTTTTT.

V is TRBV28 and J is TRBJ2-7, with 11 bases lining up with TRBD2. The CDR3 runs to 16 residues. Germline V gene sequence: CDR1 MDHEN, CDR2 SYDVKM. After removal of 5 bases from V and 9 bases from J, the junction contained 15 bases not matched to a gene. The CDR3 coding sequence is TGTGCCAGCAGTCCGCTTAGCGGGAGGGCCCTCAGCGGGCAGTACTTC. It codes for CASSPLSGRALSGQYF.

This clonotype has more than one count but fewer than ten. J is TRBJ2-7 and V is TRBV6-7; 7 bases are shared with TRBD1. TRBV6-7 is known as an ORF, though its function is uncertain. The CDR3 has 14 amino acids. With V trimmed by 10 bases and J by 5 bases, 14 bases remained unmatched. CDR3 amino acids: CAIPRDREPDEQYF. The DNA of the CDR3 is TGTGCCATACCACGGGACAGAGAGCCCGACGAGCAGTACTTC.

The V call is TRBV6-9, the J call TRBJ1-1, with D unclear. Trimming cost V 4 bases and J 0 bases, with 18 bases left between them. Germline loops: CDR1 MNHGY, CDR2 SVAAGI. The CDR3 sequence is 17 residues long. The CDR3 loop is CASSFYGSGSLNTEAFF. The CDR3 DNA sequence: TGTGCCAGCAGTTTTTACGGGTCTGGCTCTCTGAACACTGAAGCTTTCTTT.

This clonotype appeared many times. This chain connects TRBV11-2 to TRBJ1-3; D is unresolved. Trimming removed 4 bases at V and 5 bases at J, with 6 bases between. The CDR3 is made up of 12 amino acids. Germline assignment: CDR1 SGHAT and CDR2 FQNNGV. CDR3 nucleotides: TGTGCCAGCAGCTCCGGGAGAAACACCATATATTTT. It yields the protein CASSSGRNTIYF.

This clonotype was counted a few times. The chain joins TRBV28 to TRBJ2-2; D might be TRBD1 (5 bases). The germline V gene encodes CDR1 MDHEN and CDR2 SYDVKM. The CDR3 loop spans 14 amino acids. V lost 4 bases and J lost 3, with 9 bases in between. CDR3 DNA: TGTGCCAGCAGTTCGACGACAGACACCGGGGAGCTGTTTTTT. This translates into CASSSTTDTGELFF.

This clonotype was seen many times. V and J are TRBV11-2 and TRBJ2-1; D gene ambiguous. Trimming stripped 1 base from V and 5 bases from J, with 12 bases between. CDR1 is SGHAT and CDR2 is FQNNGV in the germline V gene. The CDR3 runs to 15 residues. The CDR3 DNA follows: TGTGCCAGCAGCTTAGCTTTTAACAGTAACAATGAGCAGTTCTTC. Protein product: CASSLAFNSNNEQFF.

Worth noting for this clonotype: A clone one base away is much larger, so this may be a read error. V gene TRBV3-1 combines with J gene TRBJ2-5; perhaps TRBD1 as D (5 bases). This CDR3 spans 14 amino acids. In germline, CDR1 is LGHDT, CDR2 YNNKEL (reference sequence). The CDR3: CASSHLTEQETRYF. CDR3 DNA: TGTGCCAGCAGCCATCTGACAGAGCAAGAGACCCGGTACTTC.